Given below is one T cell receptor (beta chain) in context. Data came from immunoSEQ multiplex PCR; TCRdb stores just in-frame clones and leaves some out. This table has more than 110,000 clones, about 93% appearing once. V shed 0 bases and J shed 7 bases, with 13 bases lying between them. CDR3 length: 15 residues. Looked up from germline, CDR1 is SGHTS and CDR2 is YDEGEE. The entry originates in a study of T cell responses to AZD1222 COVID-19 vaccine. The TCR originated in an adult in good health. V usage is TRBV5-8 and J usage is TRBJ1-4; TRBD1 is a possible D gene (5 bases). This specimen consisted of peripheral blood, obtained on day 0 of AZD1222 vaccination. DNA of the CDR3: TGTGCCAGCAGCTTGGGTCGGGGGAAGCGTGAAAAACTGTTTTTT. Encoded protein: CASSLGRGKREKLFF.